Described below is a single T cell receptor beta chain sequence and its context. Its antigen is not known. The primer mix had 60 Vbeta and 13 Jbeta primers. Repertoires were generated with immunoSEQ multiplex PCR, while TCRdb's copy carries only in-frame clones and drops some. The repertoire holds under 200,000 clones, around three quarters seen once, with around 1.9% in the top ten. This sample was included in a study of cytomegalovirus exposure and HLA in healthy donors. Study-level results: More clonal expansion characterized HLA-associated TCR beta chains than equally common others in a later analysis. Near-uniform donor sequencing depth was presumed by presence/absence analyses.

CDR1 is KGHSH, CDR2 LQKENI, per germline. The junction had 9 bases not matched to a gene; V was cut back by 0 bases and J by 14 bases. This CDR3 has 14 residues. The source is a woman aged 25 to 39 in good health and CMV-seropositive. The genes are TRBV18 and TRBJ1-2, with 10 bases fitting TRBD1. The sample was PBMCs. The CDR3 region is CASSPPTGGPGATF. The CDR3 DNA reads TGTGCCAGCTCACCACCGACAGGGGGCCCCGGGGCAACCTTC.